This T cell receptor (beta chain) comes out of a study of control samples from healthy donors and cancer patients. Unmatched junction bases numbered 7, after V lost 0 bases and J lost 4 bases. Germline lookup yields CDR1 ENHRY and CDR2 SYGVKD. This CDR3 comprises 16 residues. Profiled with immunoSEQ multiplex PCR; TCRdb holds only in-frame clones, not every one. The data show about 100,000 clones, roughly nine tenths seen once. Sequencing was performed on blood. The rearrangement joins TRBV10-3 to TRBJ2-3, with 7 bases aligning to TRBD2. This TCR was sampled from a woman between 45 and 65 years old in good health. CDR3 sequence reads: CAISESAGEPPDTQYF. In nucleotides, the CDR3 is TGTGCCATCAGTGAGTCCGCGGGGGAGCCGCCAGATACGCAGTATTTT.